The clone carrying this T cell receptor beta chain was counted at least ten times. Its specificity is unknown. TCRdb reanalysed the RT-PCR reads using MiXCR and keeps one entry per CDR3 protein. In the table there are hundreds of thousands of distinct CDR3 sequences, 14% of which are singletons. These data belong to a study of response to subunit inactivated influenza vaccine. Study-level results: The authors proposed limited new T cell recruitment per seasonal influenza vaccination.

The germline CDR1 and CDR2 sequences are MNHEY and SVGEGT. V shed 0 bases, J shed 6 bases, and the junction held 8 bases outside the gene matches. This CDR3 contains 15 residues. The clonotype was recovered from a man aged 50 to 59 who received an inactivated influenza vaccine. The chain carries TRBV6-2 or TRBV6-3 and TRBJ2-7; TRBD1 agrees at 7 bases. The sequenced sample was PBMCs from blood, obtained 14 days before vaccination. DNA of the CDR3: TGTGCCAGCAGTTACTCCGGATCCGACAGGGCCGAGCAGTACTTC. Its protein is CASSYSGSDRAEQYF.